This T cell receptor (beta chain) was recovered during a study of breast tumors, draining lymph nodes, adjacent tissues. Samples came from axillary lymph nodes draining the breast cancer. About this clonotype: Its antigen is not known.

V was shortened by 3 bases and J by 3 bases, with 18 bases between the two germline ends. Looked up from germline, CDR1 is MDHEN and CDR2 is SYDVKM. The CDR3 runs 17 residues. TCRdb itself ran the multiplex PCR reads through MiXCR, one entry per CDR3 protein. The top ten clones hold 4.3% of a sample with 190,000 or so distinct CDR3 sequences, about 32% of them seen once. The study's findings and limits: Tumor repertoires ranked between lymph nodes and nontumor tissue in diversity, with V and J gene preferences.

The sequencing sample was made of axillary lymph node tissue. The chain carries TRBV28 and TRBJ1-5; D ambiguous. The origin of this receptor is a female donor with breast cancer. Some clones in this sample may be carry-over from other donors' samples. The CDR3 sequence is CASSFRAGGRANQPQHF. The DNA for the CDR3 is TGTGCCAGCAGTTTTAGGGCAGGTGGGAGGGCCAATCAGCCCCAGCATTTT.